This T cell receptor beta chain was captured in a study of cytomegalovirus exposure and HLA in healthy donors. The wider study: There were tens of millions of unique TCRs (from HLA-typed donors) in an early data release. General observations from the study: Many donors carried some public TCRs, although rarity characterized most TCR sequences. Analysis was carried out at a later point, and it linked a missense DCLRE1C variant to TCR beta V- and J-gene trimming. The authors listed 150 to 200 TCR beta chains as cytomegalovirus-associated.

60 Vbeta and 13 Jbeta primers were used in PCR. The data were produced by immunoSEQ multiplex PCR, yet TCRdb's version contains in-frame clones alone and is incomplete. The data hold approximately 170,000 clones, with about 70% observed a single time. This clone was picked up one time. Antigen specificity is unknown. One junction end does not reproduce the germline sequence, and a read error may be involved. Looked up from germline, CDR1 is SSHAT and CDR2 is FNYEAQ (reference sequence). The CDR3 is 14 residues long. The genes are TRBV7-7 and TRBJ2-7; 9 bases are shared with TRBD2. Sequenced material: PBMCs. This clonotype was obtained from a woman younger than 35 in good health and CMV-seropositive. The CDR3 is CASSPLSGGYEQYF. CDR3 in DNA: TGTGCTAGCAGCCCCCTTAGCGGGGGATACGAGCAGTACTTC.